A single sample is the source of the 13 T cell receptor beta chains below, sequenced in a study of T cell responses to AZD1222 COVID-19 vaccine. The method was immunoSEQ multiplex PCR; TCRdb's version includes in-frame clones alone and lacks a portion of them. The table lists around 71,000 clones, roughly 80% of them singletons, with 2.5% to 3.5% in the top ten. The material was peripheral blood, obtained on day 0 of AZD1222 vaccination. The receptors come from an adult in good health.

The V gene is TRBV6-6, the J gene TRBJ1-2; D unresolved. Trimming took 4 bases from V and 10 from J, leaving 7 bases between them. This CDR3 has 10 amino acids. Germline V gene lookup returns CDR1 MNHNY and CDR2 SVGAGI (reference sequence). This CDR3 is CASSSLIYTF. As DNA, the CDR3 is TGTGCCAGCAGTTCCCTCATCTACACCTTC.

V usage is TRBV18 and J usage is TRBJ1-1, with a weak D call TRBD1 (5 bases). Germline V gene data show CDR1 as KGHSH and CDR2 as LQKENI. This CDR3 has 13 residues. Trimming pared 3 bases from V and 7 bases from J, leaving 12 bases between. CDR3 region: CASSPDRGNEAFF. Written as DNA, the CDR3 is TGTGCCAGCTCACCTGACCGGGGGAATGAAGCTTTCTTT. The full variable domain, in which reference TRBV18 and TRBJ1-1 provide the parts outside the CDR3, is NAGVMQNPRHLVRRRGQEARLRCSPMKGHSHVYWYRQLPEEGLKFMVYLQKENIIDESGMPKERFSAEFPKEGPSILRIQQVVRGDSAAYFCASSPDRGNEAFFGQGTRLTVV.

The rearrangement links TRBV6-2 or TRBV6-3 to TRBJ1-5; no firm D call. The V end was cut by 5 bases, the J end by 3 bases, with 14 bases between. Per germline, CDR1 MNHEY and CDR2 SVGEGT. The CDR3 covers 15 residues. The CDR3 loop reads CASSTRRGTNQPQHF. DNA of the CDR3: TGTGCCAGCAGTACCCGCAGAGGAACCAATCAGCCCCAGCATTTT.

The chain is built from TRBV19 and TRBJ1-2, with 7 bases aligning to TRBD1. The CDR3 consists of 19 residues. J lost 2 bases, V lost 7 bases, and 22 bases had no gene match. The germline gives CDR1 LNHDA, CDR2 SQIVND (reference sequence). The CDR3 here is CASTNRVSLEETGNYGYTF. The DNA of the CDR3 is TGTGCCAGTACCAACCGGGTCTCGCTAGAGGAGACAGGGAACTATGGCTACACCTTC.

Notes on this clone: Different DNA sequences within this sample yield the same CDR3. This chain connects TRBV19 to TRBJ2-1, with a tentative D call TRBD1 (5 bases). This CDR3 is built from 15 residues. Trimming shortened V by 6 bases and J by 0 bases, and 12 bases separated the two germline ends. CDR1 LNHDA and CDR2 SQIVND come from the germline V gene (reference sequence). The CDR3 DNA is TGTGCCAGTAGCCGAGGTCAGGGCTCCTACAATGAGCAGTTCTTC. Translation gives CASSRGQGSYNEQFF.

DNA for the CDR3: TGTGCCAGCAGCCAAGGAATAGTGTACAGCGGGGAGCTGTTTTTT. Translation: CASSQGIVYSGELFF. The chain links TRBV14 to TRBJ2-2; no clear D gene. V gave up 1 base and J gave up 7 bases, with 13 bases separating them. Germline V gene data show CDR1 as SGHDN and CDR2 as FVKESK. The length of the CDR3 is 15 residues.

This chain's CDR3 is CASSFREYHYGYTF. The CDR3 DNA is TGTGCCAGCAGCTTTCGGGAGTATCACTATGGCTACACCTTC. This sequence joins TRBV5-6 and TRBJ1-2; D not certain. CDR1 is SGHDT and CDR2 is YYEEEE in the germline V gene. This CDR3 has 14 amino acids. V gave up 2 bases and J gave up 3 bases, with 11 bases separating them.

The CDR3 DNA is TGTGCCAGCAGCTTGCCAGGGAGTTCAGCCTACGAGCAGTACTTC. Encoded protein: CASSLPGSSAYEQYF. V gene TRBV5-4 combines with J gene TRBJ2-7; D is perhaps TRBD1 or TRBD2 (5 bases each). Between the trimmed V and J ends, which lost 1 base and 2 bases, there was a span of 13 bases. The CDR3 sequence is 15 residues long. The V gene's germline CDR1 is SGHNT and CDR2 YYREEE (reference sequence). The variable domain in full, with the rest retrieved from reference TRBV5-4 and TRBJ2-7, is ETGVTQSPTHLIKTRGQQVTLRCSSQSGHNTVSWYQQALGQGPQFIFQYYREEENGRGNFPPRFSGLQFPNYSSELNVNALELDDSALYLCASSLPGSSAYEQYFGPGTRLTVT.

The genes are TRBV6-5 and TRBJ1-1; D is uncertain. Deletions cut 7 bases from V and 0 bases from J, with 12 bases between. In germline, CDR1 is MNHEY, CDR2 SVGAGI. This CDR3 has 14 amino acids. The CDR3 loop reads CASNKLRLNTEAFF. CDR3 DNA sequence: TGTGCCAGCAATAAACTACGCCTGAACACTGAAGCTTTCTTT.

This clone was seen once. The V and J genes are TRBV9 and TRBJ1-2; TRBD1 is a possible D gene (5 bases). Trimming removed 4 bases at V and 3 bases at J, with 16 bases between. The CDR3 is 15 residues long. Looked up from germline, CDR1 is SGDLS and CDR2 is YYNGEE. The CDR3 loop reads CASSYGARQDYGYTF. The CDR3 DNA follows: TGTGCCAGCAGCTACGGGGCCAGGCAGGACTATGGCTACACCTTC.

J is TRBJ2-1 and V is TRBV21-1; the table's D call of TRBD2 was not tested on the DNA. TRBV21-1 is deemed a pseudogene. There are 16 residues in the CDR3. The CDR3 sequence: CASRSTAGLSYNEQFF. The CDR3 nucleotides are TGTGCCAGCAGATCAACAGCGGGACTGAGCTACAATGAGCAGTTCTTC.

V and J are TRBV6-5 and TRBJ1-5; possible D gene TRBD1, 6 bases. The length of the CDR3 is 13 residues. Germline CDR1 reads MNHEY; CDR2 reads SVGAGI. Between the trimmed V and J ends, which lost 6 bases and 6 bases, there was a span of 12 bases. In DNA, the CDR3 is TGTGCCAGCAGAGGGGGGCCGGGTCAGCCCCAGCATTTT. Amino acids: CASRGGPGQPQHF.

Judged by abundance, this clone is medium-sized. This chain links TRBV6-4 with TRBJ2-2, with D unresolved. The CDR3 is made up of 13 amino acids. The V gene's germline CDR1 is MRHNA and CDR2 SNTAGT. Trimming took 2 bases from V and 3 from J, leaving 4 bases between them. CDR3 in DNA: TGTGCCAGCAGTGACGGAGACACCGGGGAGCTGTTTTTT. Its translation: CASSDGDTGELFF.